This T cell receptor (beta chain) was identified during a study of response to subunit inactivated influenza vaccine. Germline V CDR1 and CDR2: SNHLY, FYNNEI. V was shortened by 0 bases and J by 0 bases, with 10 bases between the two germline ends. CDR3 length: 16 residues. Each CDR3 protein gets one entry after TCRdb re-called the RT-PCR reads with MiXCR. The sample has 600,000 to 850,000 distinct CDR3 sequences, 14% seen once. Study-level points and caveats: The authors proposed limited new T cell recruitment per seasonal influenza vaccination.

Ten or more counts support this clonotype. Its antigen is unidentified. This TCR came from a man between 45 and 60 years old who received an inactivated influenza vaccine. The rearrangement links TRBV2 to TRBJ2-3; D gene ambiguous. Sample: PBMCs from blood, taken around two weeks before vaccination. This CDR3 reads CASSEATPSSTDTQYF. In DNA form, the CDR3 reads TGTGCCAGCAGTGAAGCTACACCAAGTAGCACAGATACGCAGTATTTT.